The 6 T cell receptor beta chains presented below share a single source sample, sequenced in a study of T-cell reconstitution after alpha-beta-depleted transplantation in children. The authors prepared the TCRbeta library with unique molecular identifiers. Each CDR3 protein is one row after TCRdb ran MiXCR on the PCR reads. The sample carries almost 600,000 distinct CDR3 sequences, over 25% recorded once. The sample was PBMCs, taken before TCRalphabeta/CD19-depleted stem cell transplant. All receptors derive from a boy under three years old with Wiskott-Aldrich syndrome, due to receive a stem cell transplant.

This clonotype came up a few times. DNA of the CDR3: TGCGCCAGCAGCCCCGCATCAAGAGACAATGAGCAGTTCTTC. Translated: CASSPASRDNEQFF. The chain is built from TRBV5-1 and TRBJ2-1; no definite D call. Trimming took off 4 bases at V and 5 bases at J, with 13 bases between the two ends. The CDR3 consists of 14 residues. CDR1 SGHRS and CDR2 YFSETQ come from the germline V gene.

The chain combines TRBV20-1 with TRBJ2-7; 7 nucleotides agree with TRBD2. V trimming: 5 bases; J trimming: 5 bases; junction bases outside the gene matches: 12. Germline V gives CDR1 DFQATT, CDR2 SNEGSKA (reference sequence). The CDR3 consists of 14 residues. CDR3 in amino acids: CSAPKAGRSHEQYF. The DNA of the CDR3 is TGCAGTGCTCCTAAAGCGGGGCGAAGCCACGAGCAGTACTTC.

This clonotype was detected a few times. The rearrangement links TRBV7-2 to TRBJ2-5, with D possibly being TRBD1 (6 bases). The V gene lost 2 bases and the J gene lost 4 bases, with 11 bases spanning the gap. CDR1 and CDR2 (germline): SGHTA, FQGNSA. The CDR3 runs to 14 residues. The DNA for the CDR3 is TGTGCCAGCAGCTTAACAGGGAGTGGAGAGACCCAGTACTTC. This codes for CASSLTGSGETQYF.

V and J are TRBV10-3 and TRBJ2-7; D is possibly TRBD1 or TRBD2 (5 bases each). V lost 10 bases to trimming and J lost 3 bases, with 16 bases between them. The CDR3 is 13 amino acids. From germline, CDR1 is ENHRY and CDR2 SYGVKD. The CDR3 DNA reads TGTGCCACCACGGCCGGGACGAACTACGAGCAGTACTTC. This translates into CATTAGTNYEQYF.

The rearrangement links TRBV12-3 or TRBV12-4 to TRBJ2-1, with 9 bases matching TRBD1. This CDR3 comprises 14 residues. V lost 3 bases, J lost 9 bases, and 6 bases stayed unmatched. DNA of the CDR3: TGTGCCAGCAGTTTTTGGGGACAGGGTCGTGAGCAGTTCTTC. Translated, it gives CASSFWGQGREQFF.

This clonotype has a handful of counts. This chain uses TRBV5-6 with TRBJ1-2; 8 bases agree with TRBD1. This CDR3 has 14 residues. Germline V gene lookup returns CDR1 SGHDT and CDR2 YYEEEE. V lost 4 bases to trimming and J lost 7 bases; unmatched junction nucleotides: 9. CDR3 coding DNA: TGTGCCAGCAGCAGAACCGACAGGGGCAGTGGCTACACCTTC. Protein product: CASSRTDRGSGYTF. The full variable domain, rest sourced from reference TRBV5-6 and TRBJ1-2, is DAGVTQSPTHLIKTRGQQVTLRCSPKSGHDTVSWYQQALGQGPQFIFQYYEEEERQRGNFPDRFSGHQFPNYSSELNVNALLLGDSALYLCASSRTDRGSGYTFGSGTRLTVV.